This T cell receptor (beta chain) was sequenced for a study of cytomegalovirus exposure and HLA in healthy donors. Study summary: In an earlier analysis, approximately 120 million unique TCR beta sequences were found from 150 million to 200 million T cells. Study results and limitations: Other equally common chains were less clonally expanded than HLA-associated TCR beta chains, a later analysis showed.

In the PCR, 60 Vbeta and 13 Jbeta primers were used. The protocol was immunoSEQ multiplex PCR, while the TCRdb copy is restricted to in-frame clones and leaves out a portion. Among some 110,000 clones listed, 70% to 80% were seen once. Germline V gene sequence: CDR1 SGDLS, CDR2 YYNGEE. V was pared by 0 bases and J by 6 bases, with 18 bases between. The CDR3 loop spans 16 amino acids. Comments on this clone: The antigen remains unidentified.

This sequence joins TRBV9 and TRBJ1-1, with D possibly being TRBD1 (6 bases). The clonotype was recovered from a man over 45 in good health and CMV-seropositive. What was sequenced was PBMCs. The CDR3 protein is CASSVGGQRGAAEAFF. The CDR3 DNA reads as TGTGCCAGCAGCGTAGGGGGGCAGAGAGGCGCCGCTGAAGCTTTCTTT.